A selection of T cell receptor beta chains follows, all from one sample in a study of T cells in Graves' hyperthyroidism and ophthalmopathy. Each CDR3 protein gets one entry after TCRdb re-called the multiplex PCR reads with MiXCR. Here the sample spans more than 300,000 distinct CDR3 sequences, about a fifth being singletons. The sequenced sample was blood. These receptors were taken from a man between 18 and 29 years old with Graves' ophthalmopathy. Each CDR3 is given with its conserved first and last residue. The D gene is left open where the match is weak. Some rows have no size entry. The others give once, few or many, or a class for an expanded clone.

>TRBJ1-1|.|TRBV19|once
TGTGCCAGTAGCTCATTCGGCACTGAAGCTTTCTTT
CASSSFGTEAFF
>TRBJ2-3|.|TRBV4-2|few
TGTGCCAGCAGCCAAGAAGTGGCAGATACGCAGTATTTT
CASSQEVADTQYF
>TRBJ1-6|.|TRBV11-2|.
TGTGCCAGCAGCTTTGGGGGGGGAGGAGGATCACCCCTCCACTTT
CASSFGGGGGSPLHF
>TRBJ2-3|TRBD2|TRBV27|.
TGTGCCAGCAGTTTATACCCTAGCGGGGGGCCCCCGACGCAGTATTTT
CASSLYPSGGPPTQYF
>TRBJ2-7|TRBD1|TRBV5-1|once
TGCGCCAGCAGCCATGGACAGGGGGGACGGAGCTCCTACGAGCAGTACTTC
CASSHGQGGRSSYEQYF
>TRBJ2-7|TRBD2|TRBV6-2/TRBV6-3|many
TGTGCCAGCAGTTACCGACCCCTAGCGGGGGGGTCCTACGAGCAGTACTTC
CASSYRPLAGGSYEQYF
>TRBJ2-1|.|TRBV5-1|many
TGCGCCAGCAGCTCCCAGGGTTACAATGAGCAGTTCTTC
CASSSQGYNEQFF
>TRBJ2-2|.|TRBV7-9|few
TGTGCCAGCAGCTTAAGGACAGCGAACACCGGGGAGCTGTTTTTT
CASSLRTANTGELFF
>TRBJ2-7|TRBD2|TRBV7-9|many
TGTGCCAGCAGCTTAGTCCAACGGACTAGTTTTCCCTACGAGCAGTACTTC
CASSLVQRTSFPYEQYF
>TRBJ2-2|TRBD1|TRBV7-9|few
TGTGCCAGCAGCCCCGGGACAGGGGGCCCCACCGGGGAGCTGTTTTTT
CASSPGTGGPTGELFF
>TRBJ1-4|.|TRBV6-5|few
TGTGCCAGCAGTTACGGACCGGGCGGTGGTGAAAAACTGTTTTTT
CASSYGPGGGEKLFF
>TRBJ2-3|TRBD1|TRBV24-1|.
TGTGCCACCAGTGATTTAAGCGACAGGGGGCTGAGAGATACGCAGTATTTT
CATSDLSDRGLRDTQYF